This section outlines one T cell receptor (beta chain) sequence together with its context. The data belong to a study of preoperative IRX-2 immunotherapy in early breast cancer. Indicated treatment: preoperative locoregional IRX-2 cytokine immunotherapy. Samples came from a phase Ib trial of preoperative locoregional IRX-2 cytokine immunotherapy. Repertoires were generated with immunoSEQ multiplex PCR, while TCRdb's copy carries only in-frame clones and drops some. The sample lists about 26,000 clones, 75% to 90% occurring once. Germline CDR1 is SGHRS and CDR2 is YFSETQ. Trimming cost V 3 bases and J 9 bases; bases outside gene matches: 15. This CDR3 contains 16 residues.

V is TRBV5-1 and J is TRBJ2-1; 7 bases fit TRBD2. The sequencing used lymph node tissue, collected after IRX-2 immunotherapy. The clonotype originates from a human donor with breast cancer. The CDR3 sequence is CASSSSGASPGSEQFF. The CDR3 DNA reads TGCGCCAGCAGCTCCAGCGGGGCCTCACCTGGGAGTGAGCAGTTCTTC. Full variable domain (remainder filled in from reference TRBV5-1 and TRBJ2-1): KAGVTQTPRYLIKTRGQQVTLSCSPISGHRSVSWYQQTPGQGLQFLFEYFSETQRNKGNFPGRFSGRQFSNSRSEMNVSTLELGDSALYLCASSSSGASPGSEQFFGPGTRLTVL.